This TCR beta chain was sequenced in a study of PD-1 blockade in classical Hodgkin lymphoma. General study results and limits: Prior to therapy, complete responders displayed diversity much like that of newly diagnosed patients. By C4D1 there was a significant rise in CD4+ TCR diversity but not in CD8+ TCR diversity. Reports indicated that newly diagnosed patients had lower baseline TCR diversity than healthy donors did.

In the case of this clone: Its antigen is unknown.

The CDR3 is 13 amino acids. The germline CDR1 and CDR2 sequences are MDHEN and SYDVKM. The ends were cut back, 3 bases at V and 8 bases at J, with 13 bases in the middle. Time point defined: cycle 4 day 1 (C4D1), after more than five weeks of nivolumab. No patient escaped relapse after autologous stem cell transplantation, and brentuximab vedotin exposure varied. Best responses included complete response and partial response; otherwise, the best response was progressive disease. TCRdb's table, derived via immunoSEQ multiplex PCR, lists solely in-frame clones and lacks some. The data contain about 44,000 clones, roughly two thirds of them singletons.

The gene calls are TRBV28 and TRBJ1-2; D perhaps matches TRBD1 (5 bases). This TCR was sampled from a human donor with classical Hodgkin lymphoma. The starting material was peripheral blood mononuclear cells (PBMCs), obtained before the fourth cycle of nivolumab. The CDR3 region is CASSLGLLSGYTF. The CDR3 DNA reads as TGTGCCAGCAGTTTGGGACTCCTTTCAGGCTACACCTTC.